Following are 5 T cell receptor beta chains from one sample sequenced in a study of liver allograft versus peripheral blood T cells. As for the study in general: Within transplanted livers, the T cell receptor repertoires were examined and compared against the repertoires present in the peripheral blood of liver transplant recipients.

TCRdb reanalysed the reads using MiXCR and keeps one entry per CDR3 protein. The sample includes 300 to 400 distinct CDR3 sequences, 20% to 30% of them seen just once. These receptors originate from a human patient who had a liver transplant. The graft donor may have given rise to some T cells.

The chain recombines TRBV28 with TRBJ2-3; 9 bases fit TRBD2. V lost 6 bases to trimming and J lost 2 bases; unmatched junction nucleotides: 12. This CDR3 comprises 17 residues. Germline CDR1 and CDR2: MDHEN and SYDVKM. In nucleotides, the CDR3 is TGTGCCAGCAGCCACCCAGGGGCTAGCGGGACCACAGATACGCAGTATTTT. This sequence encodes CASSHPGASGTTDTQYF.

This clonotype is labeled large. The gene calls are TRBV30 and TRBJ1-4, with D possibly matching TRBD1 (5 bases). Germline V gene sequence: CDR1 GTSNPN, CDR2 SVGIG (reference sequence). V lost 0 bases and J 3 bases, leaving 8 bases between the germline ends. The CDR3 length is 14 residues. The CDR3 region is CAWSVGDANEKLFF. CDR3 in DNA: TGTGCCTGGAGTGTAGGGGATGCTAATGAAAAACTGTTTTTT.

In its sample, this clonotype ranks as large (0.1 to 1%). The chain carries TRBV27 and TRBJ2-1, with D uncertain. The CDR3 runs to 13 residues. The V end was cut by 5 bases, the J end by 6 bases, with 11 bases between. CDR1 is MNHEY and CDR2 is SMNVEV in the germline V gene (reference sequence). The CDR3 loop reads CASSHRLGNEQFF. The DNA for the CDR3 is TGTGCCAGCAGTCATAGGTTAGGCAATGAGCAGTTCTTC.

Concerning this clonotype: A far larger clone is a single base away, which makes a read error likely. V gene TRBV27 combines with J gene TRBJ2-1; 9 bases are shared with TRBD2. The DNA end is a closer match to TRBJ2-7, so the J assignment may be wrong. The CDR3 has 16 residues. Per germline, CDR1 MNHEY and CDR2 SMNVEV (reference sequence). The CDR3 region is CVSSLLAGGPLDEQYF. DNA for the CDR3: TGTGTCAGCAGTTTACTGGCGGGAGGGCCTTTGGACGAGCAGTACTTC.

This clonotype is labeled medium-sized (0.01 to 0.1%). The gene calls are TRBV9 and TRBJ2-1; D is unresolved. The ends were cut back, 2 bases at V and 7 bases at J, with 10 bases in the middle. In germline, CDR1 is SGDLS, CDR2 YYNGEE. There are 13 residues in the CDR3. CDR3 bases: TGTGCCAGCAGCGTGACGGGTGGGAATGAGCAGTTCTTC. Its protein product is CASSVTGGNEQFF. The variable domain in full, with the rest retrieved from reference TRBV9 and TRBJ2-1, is DSGVTQTPKHLITATGQRVTLRCSPRSGDLSVYWYQQSLDQGLQFLIQYYNGEERAKGNILERFSAQQFPDLHSELNLSSLELGDSALYFCASSVTGGNEQFFGPGTRLTVL.